Listed below are T cell receptor beta chains from one sample, sequenced in a study of T cell responses to AZD1222 COVID-19 vaccine. Assay used: immunoSEQ multiplex PCR; TCRdb lists only in-frame clones, some missing. The sample has about 81,000 clones; 80% to 95% are singletons. The specimen comprised peripheral blood, sampled 28 days after the second AZD1222 dose. All receptors come from an adult who received the AZD1222 COVID-19 vaccine. CDR3s include the opening cysteine and the closing phenylalanine or tryptophan. A D gene is named only where the DNA matches it firmly. The listing skips clone size in some rows; elsewhere it reads once, few, many or a size class.

J: TRBJ2-7; D: .; size: .; V: TRBV29-1; CDR3: CSVGRRSYEQYF; DNA: TGCAGCGTTGGCCGACGGTCCTACGAGCAGTACTTC
J: TRBJ2-4; D: TRBD2; size: .; V: TRBV9; CDR3: CASSPPGTSGTLIQYF; DNA: TGTGCCAGCAGCCCCCCCGGGACTAGCGGGACCCTTATTCAGTACTTC
J: TRBJ2-1; D: .; size: .; V: TRBV7-9; CDR3: CASSLRDTSSYNEQFF; DNA: TGTGCCAGCAGCTTAAGGGACACCAGCTCCTACAATGAGCAGTTCTTC
J: TRBJ2-5; D: .; size: .; V: TRBV18; CDR3: CASSPGSQETQYF; DNA: TGTGCCAGCTCACCTGGCAGCCAAGAGACCCAGTACTTC
J: TRBJ2-1; D: TRBD2; size: .; V: TRBV12-3/TRBV12-4; CDR3: CASREREGSEQFF; DNA: TGTGCCAGCAGAGAGCGGGAGGGCAGTGAGCAGTTCTTC
J: TRBJ2-7; D: .; size: .; V: TRBV13; CDR3: CASSLRTYEQYF; DNA: TGTGCCAGCAGCTTAAGGACCTACGAGCAGTACTTC
J: TRBJ2-3; D: TRBD2; size: .; V: TRBV24-1; CDR3: CATGGGSSDTQYF; DNA: TGTGCCACCGGAGGCGGGAGTTCAGATACGCAGTATTTT
J: TRBJ1-5; D: TRBD1; size: .; V: TRBV6-5; CDR3: CASSYDRGHQPQHF; DNA: TGTGCCAGCAGTTACGACAGGGGCCATCAGCCCCAGCATTTT
J: TRBJ1-1; D: .; size: few; V: TRBV9; CDR3: CASSPRLNMNTEAFF; DNA: TGTGCCAGCAGCCCTCGCCTAAACATGAACACTGAAGCTTTCTTT
J: TRBJ2-1; D: TRBD2; size: .; V: TRBV7-3; CDR3: CASSLSGTSNEQFF; DNA: TGTGCCAGCAGCTTAAGTGGGACTAGCAATGAGCAGTTCTTC
J: TRBJ1-3; D: .; size: .; V: TRBV6-1; CDR3: CASSERDGSGNTIYF; DNA: TGTGCCAGCAGTGAACGGGACGGCTCTGGAAACACCATATATTTT
J: TRBJ1-1; D: .; size: .; V: TRBV6-5; CDR3: CASSYGRRPRNSEAFF; DNA: TGTGCCAGCAGTTACGGACGACGCCCCAGGAACTCCGAAGCTTTCTTT
J: TRBJ2-1; D: TRBD2; size: once; V: TRBV5-4; CDR3: CASSPGTSGFNEQFF; DNA: TGTGCCAGCAGCCCAGGGACTAGCGGGTTCAATGAGCAGTTCTTC
J: TRBJ1-5; D: .; size: .; V: TRBV6-5; CDR3: CASSWGGNSNQPQHF; DNA: TGTGCCAGCAGTTGGGGAGGTAATAGCAATCAGCCCCAGCATTTT
J: TRBJ1-6; D: TRBD1; size: once; V: TRBV28; CDR3: CASMGGQGFSTLHF; DNA: TGTGCCAGCATGGGGGGACAGGGTTTTTCGACCCTCCACTTT
J: TRBJ1-3; D: .; size: once; V: TRBV3-1/TRBV3-2; CDR3: CASKSGLSGNTIYF; DNA: TGTGCCAGCAAATCAGGTCTTTCTGGAAACACCATATATTTT
J: TRBJ1-2; D: .; size: .; V: TRBV5-6; CDR3: CASSLGGNHGYTF; DNA: TGTGCCAGCAGCTTGGGAGGGAACCATGGCTACACCTTC
J: TRBJ2-5; D: .; size: .; V: TRBV27; CDR3: CASSLRFRGAETQYF; DNA: TGTGCCAGCAGTTTAAGGTTTAGGGGCGCGGAGACCCAGTACTTC
J: TRBJ2-7; D: .; size: .; V: TRBV2; CDR3: CASSVRFSYEQYF; DNA: TGTGCCAGCAGTGTACGGTTCTCCTACGAGCAGTACTTC
J: TRBJ2-1; D: .; size: .; V: TRBV7-2; CDR3: CASSLRYNEQFF; DNA: TGTGCCAGCAGCTTAAGGTACAATGAGCAGTTCTTC
J: TRBJ2-7; D: TRBD2; size: .; V: TRBV11-3; CDR3: CASSLGLLAGVDEQYF; DNA: TGTGCCAGCAGCTTAGGCCTACTAGCGGGAGTTGACGAGCAGTACTTC
J: TRBJ2-1; D: TRBD1; size: .; V: TRBV20-1; CDR3: CRDREDNEQFF; DNA: TGCAGGGACAGGGAGGACAATGAGCAGTTCTTC
J: TRBJ2-3; D: TRBD2; size: .; V: TRBV11-2; CDR3: CASSEGLAGYTDTQYF; DNA: TGTGCCAGCAGCGAAGGACTAGCGGGCTACACAGATACGCAGTATTTT
J: TRBJ1-1; D: .; size: .; V: TRBV19; CDR3: CASNPNQGWGTEAFF; DNA: TGTGCCAGTAACCCTAATCAGGGTTGGGGCACTGAAGCTTTCTTT
J: TRBJ1-1; D: .; size: few; V: TRBV29-1; CDR3: CSAKTANTEAFF; DNA: TGCAGCGCTAAGACAGCGAACACTGAAGCTTTCTTT
J: TRBJ1-2; D: .; size: .; V: TRBV29-1; CDR3: CSVRDGAPVDGYTF; DNA: TGCAGCGTGAGGGACGGGGCCCCGGTTGATGGCTACACCTTC
J: TRBJ2-1; D: .; size: .; V: TRBV10-1; CDR3: CASSETGRNEQFF; DNA: TGCGCCAGCAGTGAGACAGGTAGAAATGAGCAGTTCTTC
J: TRBJ2-1; D: TRBD2; size: .; V: TRBV6-4; CDR3: CASSDRRTRFYNEQFF; DNA: TGTGCCAGCAGTGACCGTAGGACTAGGTTCTACAATGAGCAGTTCTTC
J: TRBJ2-7; D: .; size: .; V: TRBV28; CDR3: CATVGADPPYEQYF; DNA: TGTGCCACCGTCGGGGCCGACCCCCCCTACGAGCAGTACTTC
J: TRBJ2-1; D: TRBD1; size: .; V: TRBV18; CDR3: CASSPTGQGVGNEQFF; DNA: TGTGCCAGCTCACCGACGGGACAGGGGGTTGGAAATGAGCAGTTCTTC
J: TRBJ1-4; D: TRBD1; size: .; V: TRBV6-5; CDR3: CASSRTGFNEKLFF; DNA: TGTGCCAGCAGTCGGACAGGGTTTAATGAAAAACTGTTTTTT
J: TRBJ1-6; D: TRBD1; size: .; V: TRBV30; CDR3: CAWSRVTGGHNSPLHF; DNA: TGTGCCTGGAGTAGGGTGACAGGGGGCCATAATTCACCCCTCCACTTT
J: TRBJ2-5; D: TRBD2; size: .; V: TRBV27; CDR3: CASSLSDGTSEPKTQYF; DNA: TGTGCCAGCAGTTTATCGGACGGGACTAGCGAGCCGAAAACCCAGTACTTC
J: TRBJ2-3; D: .; size: once; V: TRBV28; CDR3: CASSLNDPIDTQYF; DNA: TGTGCCAGCAGTTTAAACGACCCAATAGATACGCAGTATTTT
J: TRBJ1-6; D: TRBD1; size: .; V: TRBV5-6; CDR3: CASSFLGQGYNSPLHF; DNA: TGTGCCAGCAGCTTCTTGGGACAGGGGTATAATTCACCCCTCCACTTT
J: TRBJ2-7; D: .; size: once; V: TRBV18; CDR3: CASSPKGLFSYEQYF; DNA: TGTGCCAGCTCACCCAAGGGGTTGTTCTCCTACGAGCAGTACTTC
J: TRBJ1-5; D: .; size: .; V: TRBV30; CDR3: CAWTGTNNQPQHF; DNA: TGTGCCTGGACGGGGACTAACAATCAGCCCCAGCATTTT
J: TRBJ2-7; D: .; size: once; V: TRBV11-1; CDR3: CASSPKGLGYEQYF; DNA: TGTGCCAGCAGCCCGAAAGGGTTAGGGTACGAGCAGTACTTC
J: TRBJ2-1; D: TRBD1; size: .; V: TRBV19; CDR3: CASSTLTGYNEQFF; DNA: TGTGCCAGTAGTACACTGACAGGGTACAATGAGCAGTTCTTC
J: TRBJ2-5; D: TRBD1; size: .; V: TRBV15; CDR3: CAAATGGTETQYF; DNA: TGTGCCGCCGCGACAGGGGGCACAGAGACCCAGTACTTC
J: TRBJ2-5; D: .; size: .; V: TRBV20-1; CDR3: CSASRQQETQYF; DNA: TGCAGTGCTAGTCGTCAACAAGAGACCCAGTACTTC
J: TRBJ2-1; D: .; size: .; V: TRBV5-1; CDR3: CASSRDASSYNEQFF; DNA: TGCGCCAGCAGCCGGGACGCCAGCTCCTACAATGAGCAGTTCTTC
J: TRBJ2-7; D: .; size: .; V: TRBV7-3; CDR3: CASSTRGSEQYF; DNA: TGTGCCAGCAGCACTCGAGGGTCCGAGCAGTACTTC